The clone carrying this T cell receptor (delta chain) is termed medium-sized. In the same sample, other DNA sequences code for this CDR3. With V trimmed by 4 bases and J by 1 base, 4 bases remained unmatched. Germline values: CDR1 GEAIGNYY, CDR2 EKD. This CDR3 is built from 14 residues. TCRdb re-processed the reads using CATT. The table lists about 5,200 delta-chain clones, about 18% of them singletons. The sample belongs to a study of gamma-delta chains in newborns, infants, children. In the study overall: Microbial exposure reportedly drives polyclonal innate γδ T cell expansion after birth.

The TCR sequence derives from a child who was a newborn, infant or young child, either healthy, febrile or measles-vaccinated (not recorded which). The sample taken for sequencing was blood. This chain uses TRDV2 with TRDJ1, with 8 bases aligning to TRDD3. The CDR3 DNA sequence: TGTGCCTGTGATGGACTGGGGGCCACCGATAAACTCATCTTT. It codes for CACDGLGATDKLIF.